Presented here are 5 T cell receptor beta chains from one specimen sequenced in a study of blood T cell repertoires in COVID-19. The method was immunoSEQ multiplex PCR; TCRdb's version includes in-frame clones alone and lacks a portion of them. This table holds under 350,000 clones, over 85% found once. Sequencing used PBMCs or T cells enriched from blood (not recorded which). Receptors originate from a woman between 55 and 75 years old who had recovered from COVID-19.

The chain employs TRBV2 and TRBJ2-7, with 7 bases that match TRBD2. Germline trimming cut 8 bases from V and 7 bases from J; bases unmatched to any gene: 8. This CDR3 has 12 residues. Germline CDR1 is SNHLY and CDR2 is FYNNEI. The CDR3 loop reads CASRGGAWEQYF. The CDR3, as DNA: TGTGCCAGCCGGGGAGGGGCGTGGGAGCAGTACTTC.

The J gene is TRBJ2-3, the V gene TRBV5-1; D may be TRBD1 (8 bases). V was cut by 6 bases and J by 4 bases, with 15 bases left in between. CDR3 length: 14 amino acids. Germline CDR1 and CDR2: SGHRS and YFSETQ. DNA of the CDR3: TGCGCCAGCAAAACAGGGGGAGGGTCAGATACGCAGTATTTT. It specifies CASKTGGGSDTQYF.

The rearrangement uses TRBV6-5 and TRBJ1-4; D uncertain. V was clipped by 6 bases and J by 2 bases, with 7 bases between them. CDR3 length equals 13 residues. The germline V gene has CDR1 MNHEY and CDR2 SVGAGI. The CDR3 is CASRVQTNEKLFF. As DNA, the CDR3 is TGTGCCAGCAGGGTCCAGACTAATGAAAAACTGTTTTTT.

This clone has just a few counts. The chain has TRBV5-1 and TRBJ2-2, with D perhaps matching TRBD1 (5 bases). The CDR3 extends over 16 amino acids. V was clipped by 5 bases and J by 0 bases, with 14 bases between them. From germline, CDR1 is SGHRS and CDR2 YFSETQ. The CDR3 is CASSFDSQANTGELFF. In DNA form, the CDR3 reads TGCGCCAGCAGTTTCGACAGCCAGGCGAACACCGGGGAGCTGTTTTTT.

The chain is built from TRBV7-9 and TRBJ1-5; D gene uncertain. Germline lookup yields CDR1 SEHNR and CDR2 FQNEAQ (reference sequence). The V and J ends lost 5 bases and 6 bases respectively, with 8 bases between them. The CDR3 has 12 residues. This CDR3 reads CASSVSSQPQHF. CDR3 DNA: TGTGCCAGCAGCGTCTCGAGTCAGCCCCAGCATTTT.